Listed here are 24 T cell receptor beta chains from one sample, sequenced in a study of beta chain features in type 1 diabetes. General study results and limits: Significant though moderate, a shortening of TCRB CDR3s appeared in all four CD4+ subsets of Type 1 diabetes patients.

Which antigens these TCRs recognize remains unknown. The sequenced template was cDNA made from the entire isolated RNA. Generated by immunoSEQ multiplex PCR, the TCRdb table keeps only in-frame clones and is missing some. The sample includes about 240,000 clones, approximately 14% of them seen just once. The specimen sequenced was naive CD4+ T cells from blood. All receptors come from a man younger than 40 with type 1 diabetes.

This clone turned up a few times. The rearrangement links TRBV12-2 to TRBJ2-7; the D segment call TRBD2 is taken from the table without a DNA check. TRBV12-2 is assigned pseudogene status. This CDR3 spans 12 amino acids. The CDR3 DNA reads as TGTGCAAGTCGCTGCGAGGGCTACGAGCAGTACTTC. Amino acids: CASRCEGYEQYF.

This clone has just a few counts. This chain uses TRBV5-6 with TRBJ2-7; D perhaps matches TRBD1 (6 bases). V was shortened by 4 bases and J by 3 bases, with 8 bases between the two germline ends. Germline loops: CDR1 SGHDT, CDR2 YYEEEE. This CDR3 comprises 12 residues. The CDR3 DNA follows: TGTGCCAGCAGCGTGGACAGCTACGAGCAGTACTTC. This encodes CASSVDSYEQYF.

In this sample, this clone turned up a few times. The gene calls are TRBV4-2 and TRBJ2-1, with 10 bases lining up with TRBD2. CDR3 size: 16 residues. Germline loops: CDR1 LGHNA, CDR2 YNFKEQ. J gave up 6 bases and V 1 base, and 6 bases lay outside the gene matches. CDR3 sequence (DNA): TGTGCCAGCAGCCAAGTTCAGGGACTAGCGACCAATGAGCAGTTCTTC. Protein: CASSQVQGLATNEQFF.

This clone was counted between two and nine times. The chain is built from TRBV6-5 and TRBJ1-1; D gene unclear. The V end lost 0 bases, the J end lost 4 bases, and 12 bases lay between the germline ends. The germline CDR1 and CDR2 sequences are MNHEY and SVGAGI. This CDR3 has 15 amino acids. Here the CDR3 DNA reads TGTGCCAGCAGTTACTCGATAGTTGCTCCCACTGAAGCTTTCTTT. This encodes CASSYSIVAPTEAFF.

This clone has a handful of counts. The chain has TRBV5-1 and TRBJ2-1, with TRBD2 matching over 9 bases. The CDR3 loop spans 14 amino acids. J lost 8 bases, V lost 4 bases, and 7 bases had no gene match. CDR1 SGHRS and CDR2 YFSETQ come from the germline V gene. CDR3: CASSLPGLAYEQFF. CDR3 in DNA: TGCGCCAGCAGCCTACCGGGACTAGCTTATGAGCAGTTCTTC. The variable domain in full, completed from reference TRBV5-1 and TRBJ2-1, reads KAGVTQTPRYLIKTRGQQVTLSCSPISGHRSVSWYQQTPGQGLQFLFEYFSETQRNKGNFPGRFSGRQFSNSRSEMNVSTLELGDSALYLCASSLPGLAYEQFFGPGTRLTVL.

The chain uses TRBV30 and TRBJ1-4; D gene ambiguous. Germline V gene data show CDR1 as GTSNPN and CDR2 as SVGIG (reference sequence). This CDR3 is built from 14 residues. The V gene lost 4 bases and the J gene lost 0 bases, with 9 bases spanning the gap. The CDR3 sequence is CAWKSPATNEKLFF. The CDR3 nucleotides are TGTGCCTGGAAGAGTCCCGCAACTAATGAAAAACTGTTTTTT. Together with reference TRBV30 and TRBJ1-4, the CDR3 gives the full variable domain: SQTIHQWPATLVQPVGSPLSLECTVEGTSNPNLYWYRQAAGRGLQLLFYSVGIGQISSEVPQNLSASRPQDRQFILSSKKLLLSDSGFYLCAWKSPATNEKLFFGSGTQLSVL.

This sequence joins TRBV4-2 and TRBJ2-1; 7 nucleotides agree with TRBD2. Per the germline V gene, CDR1 is LGHNA and CDR2 is YNFKEQ. CDR3 length equals 16 residues. V trimming: 0 bases; J trimming: 0 bases; junction bases outside the gene matches: 2. CDR3 sequence (DNA): TGTGCCAGCAGCCAAGACGGCGGGAGCTCCTACAATGAGCAGTTCTTC. Translated, it gives CASSQDGGSSYNEQFF.

J is TRBJ2-3 and V is TRBV11-2; D is perhaps TRBD1 (5 bases). V lost 5 bases and J 4 bases, leaving 7 bases between the germline ends. CDR1 and CDR2 (germline): SGHAT, FQNNGV. CDR3 length: 12 amino acids. The CDR3 region has the DNA TGTGCCAGCAGCCCGACAGCAGATACGCAGTATTTT. Translated, it gives CASSPTADTQYF. The full variable domain, its missing parts supplied by reference TRBV11-2 and TRBJ2-3, is EAGVAQSPRYKIIEKRQSVAFWCNPISGHATLYWYQQILGQGPKLLIQFQNNGVVDDSQLPKDRFSAERLKGVDSTLKIQPAKLEDSAVYLCASSPTADTQYFGPGTRLTVL.

This chain connects TRBV5-1 to TRBJ2-3, with 8 bases lining up with TRBD1. The J segment lost 5 bases and the V segment lost 0 bases, leaving 5 bases of the junction unmatched. Germline V gene data show CDR1 as SGHRS and CDR2 as YFSETQ. The CDR3 spans 15 residues. CDR3 in DNA: TGCGCCAGCAGCTTGGCCGACGACAGGGGAGATACGCAGTATTTT. Its protein is CASSLADDRGDTQYF. Supplemented by reference TRBV5-1 and TRBJ2-3, the full variable domain reads KAGVTQTPRYLIKTRGQQVTLSCSPISGHRSVSWYQQTPGQGLQFLFEYFSETQRNKGNFPGRFSGRQFSNSRSEMNVSTLELGDSALYLCASSLADDRGDTQYFGPGTRLTVL.

This chain links TRBV4-1 with TRBJ2-1, with 10 bases matching TRBD2. The CDR3 spans 15 residues. CDR1 MGHRA and CDR2 YSYEKL come from the germline V gene. The V gene end was trimmed by 4 bases and the J gene end by 9 bases; junction bases not matched to a gene: 9. In nucleotides, the CDR3 is TGCGCCAGCAGCCTGTCCCCTAGCGGGAGAGGTGAGCAGTTCTTC. This sequence encodes CASSLSPSGRGEQFF.

This clone was found a few times. The chain links TRBV30 to TRBJ1-5, with TRBD1 identical over 9 bases. Per germline, CDR1 GTSNPN and CDR2 SVGIG (reference sequence). The V segment lost 6 bases and the J segment 4 bases; nucleotides outside the gene matches: 10. There are 15 residues in the CDR3. The CDR3 is CACSSGTGLNQPQHF. For the CDR3, the DNA is TGTGCCTGCAGTTCTGGGACAGGGCTGAATCAGCCCCAGCATTTT.

The chain links TRBV5-1 to TRBJ1-5; 7 bases line up with TRBD1. The CDR3 has 14 amino acids. V dropped 4 bases and J dropped 2; count of bases not matched to a gene: 3. In germline, CDR1 is SGHRS, CDR2 YFSETQ. CDR3 loop: CASSDGQGNQPQHF. In DNA, the CDR3 is TGCGCCAGCAGCGACGGACAGGGCAATCAGCCCCAGCATTTT.

J is TRBJ1-2 and V is TRBV7-9; a possible D gene is TRBD1 (5 bases). This CDR3 region has 13 residues. Looked up from germline, CDR1 is SEHNR and CDR2 is FQNEAQ (reference sequence). V lost 1 base to trimming and J lost 8 bases, with 11 bases between them. The CDR3 protein is CASSLEVQGGYTF. The DNA of the CDR3 is TGTGCCAGCAGCTTAGAGGTTCAGGGAGGCTACACCTTC.

The J gene is TRBJ2-5, the V gene TRBV11-2; 7 positions match TRBD2. The CDR3 is made up of 16 amino acids. Germline V gene sequence: CDR1 SGHAT, CDR2 FQNNGV. With 2 bases clipped from V and 0 bases from J, the junction kept 6 bases outside the gene matches. The CDR3 region has the DNA TGTGCCAGCAGCTTAATCCGCGGGGGATACCAAGAGACCCAGTACTTC. It yields the protein CASSLIRGGYQETQYF.

This clone was found a few times. The chain recombines TRBV5-4 with TRBJ2-5, with no clear D. The CDR3 extends over 14 amino acids. Germline CDR1 SGHNT, CDR2 YYREEE (reference sequence). Trimming took off 0 bases at V and 2 bases at J, with 8 bases between the two ends. CDR3 loop: CASSLGGQQETQYF. For the CDR3, the DNA is TGTGCCAGCAGCTTGGGAGGTCAACAAGAGACCCAGTACTTC.

The J gene is TRBJ1-6, the V gene TRBV7-9, with 7 nucleotides matching TRBD1. Looked up from germline, CDR1 is SEHNR and CDR2 is FQNEAQ (reference sequence). The CDR3 runs to 14 residues. With V trimmed by 2 bases and J by 14 bases, 9 bases remained unmatched. The CDR3 is CASSLTGQPSALHF. CDR3 sequence (DNA): TGTGCCAGCAGCTTAACGGGACAGCCCTCGGCCCTCCACTTT. Filled out from reference TRBV7-9 and TRBJ1-6, the complete variable domain reads DTGVSQNPRHKITKRGQNVTFRCDPISEHNRLYWYRQTLGQGPEFLTYFQNEAQLEKSRLLSDRFSAERPKGSFSTLEIQRTEQGDSAMYLCASSLTGQPSALHFGNGTRLTVT.

This clone was recorded a few times. The V and J genes are TRBV7-2 and TRBJ1-2; 7 bases align to TRBD1. The CDR3 has 15 residues. From germline, CDR1 is SGHTA and CDR2 FQGNSA. V shed 5 bases and J 1 base; nucleotides not matched to a gene: 7. CDR3 nucleotides: TGTGCCAGCAGCAGGACAGGCACCGATAACTATGGCTACACCTTC. Residues: CASSRTGTDNYGYTF.

This rearrangement joins TRBV18 to TRBJ2-6; 9 nucleotides line up with TRBD1. The CDR3 runs 17 residues. The V and J ends lost 4 bases and 4 bases, in that order; junction bases with no gene match: 8. From germline, CDR1 is KGHSH and CDR2 LQKENI. The CDR3 region is CASSRNRDRAGANVLTF. CDR3 sequence (DNA): TGTGCCAGCTCACGCAACCGGGACAGGGCCGGGGCCAACGTCCTGACTTTC.

This clone was recorded only once. The chain links TRBV9 to TRBJ2-3, with D possibly matching TRBD2 (6 bases). The CDR3 covers 15 residues. Looked up from germline, CDR1 is SGDLS and CDR2 is YYNGEE. Trimming stripped 2 bases from V and 2 bases from J, with 12 bases between. The chain's CDR3 is CASSVTGLNTDTQYF. CDR3 bases: TGTGCCAGCAGCGTCACGGGACTGAACACAGATACGCAGTATTTT.

This clone was detected only a few times. This chain uses TRBV5-1 with TRBJ2-2, with D possibly matching TRBD2 (5 bases). Germline V gene lookup returns CDR1 SGHRS and CDR2 YFSETQ. The CDR3 length is 15 residues. The germline V and J ends were trimmed by 2 bases and 1 base, with 9 bases remaining between them. CDR3 sequence: CASSFVGRNTGELFF. CDR3 DNA: TGCGCCAGCAGCTTTGTGGGGAGGAACACCGGGGAGCTGTTTTTT.

The chain combines TRBV19 with TRBJ2-1, with a possible D match to TRBD1 (6 bases). Germline CDR1 and CDR2: LNHDA and SQIVND (reference sequence). V lost 5 bases, J lost 7 bases, and 21 bases lay in between. CDR3 length: 16 amino acids. CDR3 sequence (DNA): TGTGCCAGTAGTCCCACAGGGAGAACTCTCATGAATGAGCAGTTCTTC. It specifies CASSPTGRTLMNEQFF. Using reference TRBV19 and TRBJ2-1 for the parts outside the CDR3, the full variable domain is DGGITQSPKYLFRKEGQNVTLSCEQNLNHDAMYWYRQDPGQGLRLIYYSQIVNDFQKGDIAEGYSVSREKKESFPLTVTSAQKNPTAFYLCASSPTGRTLMNEQFFGPGTRLTVL.

V is TRBV9 and J is TRBJ1-2; 7 bases match TRBD1. The CDR3 is 17 residues long. V trimming: 4 bases; J trimming: 1 base; junction bases outside the gene matches: 13. Germline assignment: CDR1 SGDLS and CDR2 YYNGEE. The CDR3 sequence is CASSPREGQKFNYGYTF. CDR3 sequence (DNA): TGTGCCAGCAGCCCCCGAGAGGGACAGAAGTTTAACTATGGCTACACCTTC.

This clone has just a few counts. The chain carries TRBV2 and TRBJ1-1; D not resolved. V was clipped by 6 bases and J by 5 bases, with 19 bases between them. The CDR3 has 15 residues. Germline V gene sequence: CDR1 SNHLY, CDR2 FYNNEI. CDR3 loop: CASSRPAGTRTEAFF. The DNA of the CDR3 is TGTGCCAGCAGCCGCCCGGCAGGCACCCGGACTGAAGCTTTCTTT.

This clone has a handful of counts. The chain has TRBV5-4 and TRBJ2-3, with D perhaps TRBD1 (6 bases). There are 14 residues in the CDR3. The germline V gene encodes CDR1 SGHNT and CDR2 YYREEE (reference sequence). V lost 2 bases and J 4 bases, leaving 11 bases between the germline ends. As DNA, the CDR3 is TGTGCCAGCAGCTTAACAGGGTGGGCAGATACGCAGTATTTT. Translated: CASSLTGWADTQYF.